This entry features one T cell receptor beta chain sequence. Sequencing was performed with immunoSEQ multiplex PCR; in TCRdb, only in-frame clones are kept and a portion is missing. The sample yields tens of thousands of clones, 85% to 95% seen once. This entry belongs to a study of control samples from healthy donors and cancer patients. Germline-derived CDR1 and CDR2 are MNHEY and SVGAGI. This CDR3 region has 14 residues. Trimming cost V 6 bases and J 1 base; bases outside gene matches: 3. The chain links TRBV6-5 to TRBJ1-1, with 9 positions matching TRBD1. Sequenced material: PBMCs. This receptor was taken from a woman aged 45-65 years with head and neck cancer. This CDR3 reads CASSRTGENTEAFF. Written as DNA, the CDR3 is TGTGCCAGCAGCCGGACAGGGGAGAACACTGAAGCTTTCTTT.